The 18 T cell receptor beta chains below were found in one sample sequenced in a study of blood T cell repertoires in COVID-19 (dated by TCRdb to the early 2020s). Library construction relied on the immunoSEQ multiplex PCR assay. TCRdb took over this immuneACCESS table, retaining in-frame rearrangements with V and J assigned. Such tables are incomplete; in checked studies, under half of the missing clones stem from an unresolved V gene, and the remainder is unexplained. Here the sample has a few hundred thousand clones; approximately 81% occur a single time. Approximately 6.6% of the sample is held by the ten biggest clonotypes. Sequencing was carried out using PBMCs or T cells enriched from blood (not recorded which). The source is a woman aged 45 to 65 who had been exposed to COVID-19.

V is TRBV5-1 and J is TRBJ1-1; D not certain. The CDR3 runs 13 residues. The germline V gene encodes CDR1 SGHRS and CDR2 YFSETQ. The ends were cut back, 2 bases at V and 7 bases at J, with 12 bases in the middle. This chain's CDR3 is CASSFYPGNEAFF. DNA of the CDR3: TGCGCCAGCAGCTTTTACCCCGGTAATGAAGCTTTCTTT. Full variable domain (rest looked up from reference TRBV5-1 and TRBJ1-1): KAGVTQTPRYLIKTRGQQVTLSCSPISGHRSVSWYQQTPGQGLQFLFEYFSETQRNKGNFPGRFSGRQFSNSRSEMNVSTLELGDSALYLCASSFYPGNEAFFGQGTRLTVV.

The chain is built from TRBV5-1 and TRBJ1-6; the D is unclear. Germline CDR1 reads SGHRS; CDR2 reads YFSETQ. The CDR3 runs 13 residues. Trimming stripped 3 bases from V and 13 bases from J, with 14 bases between. CDR3: CASSSDFTVPLHF. CDR3 nucleotide sequence: TGCGCCAGCAGCTCTGACTTCACGGTTCCCCTCCACTTT.

The rearrangement uses TRBV12-3 or TRBV12-4 and TRBJ2-4, with TRBD1 identical over 10 bases. This CDR3 comprises 13 residues. The ends lost 7 bases at V and 6 bases at J; junction bases unmatched: 3. CDR3 protein: CASNRDRGNIQYF. Here the CDR3 DNA reads TGTGCCAGCAACCGGGACAGGGGAAACATTCAGTACTTC.

The gene calls are TRBV11-1 and TRBJ2-7; 7 bases are shared with TRBD1. The germline V gene encodes CDR1 SGHAT and CDR2 FQDESV (reference sequence). J gave up 2 bases and V 5 bases, and 6 bases lay outside the gene matches. This CDR3 has 14 amino acids. CDR3 protein: CASSPWTGAYEQYF. DNA of the CDR3: TGTGCCAGCAGCCCCTGGACAGGCGCCTACGAGCAGTACTTC.

The genes are TRBV6-2 or TRBV6-3 and TRBJ1-2; D not resolved. With 6 bases removed from V and 7 bases from J, the gap between germline ends came to 18 bases. CDR1 is MNHEY and CDR2 is SVGEGT in the germline V gene. This CDR3 region has 14 residues. Written as DNA, the CDR3 is TGTGCCAGCAGCCCCGTCTCGAGTACGAGTGGCTACACCTTC. Amino acid sequence: CASSPVSSTSGYTF.

This clone was detected once. The rearrangement uses TRBV10-2 and TRBJ1-1, with a possible D match to TRBD1 (6 bases). Per the germline V gene, CDR1 is WSHSY and CDR2 is SAAADI. CDR3 length: 11 amino acids. V lost 8 bases and J 8 bases, leaving 12 bases between the germline ends. CDR3 sequence (DNA): TGCGCCAGCGGCCGGGGGGCCGAAGCTTTCTTT. Translated: CASGRGAEAFF.

The V call is TRBV7-8, the J call TRBJ2-1, with D possibly being TRBD2 (6 bases). The CDR3 is 18 amino acids. V lost 0 bases, J lost 2 bases, and 17 bases lay in between. Looked up from germline, CDR1 is SGHVS and CDR2 is FQNEAQ. The CDR3 DNA follows: TGTGCCAGCAGCTTAGCGAGGGTAGCGGCCTCAGCCTACAATGAGCAGTTCTTC. As protein: CASSLARVAASAYNEQFF.

The sample holds many counts of this clone. The chain recombines TRBV5-1 with TRBJ2-7; 8 nucleotides align to TRBD1. CDR1 is SGHRS, CDR2 YFSETQ, per germline. V trimming: 4 bases; J trimming: 6 bases; junction bases outside the gene matches: 12. The CDR3 has 15 amino acids. CDR3 sequence (DNA): TGCGCCAGCAGCAACGGACAGGGAGTGTGGGGCGAGCAGTACTTC. This sequence encodes CASSNGQGVWGEQYF.

The chain combines TRBV12-5 with TRBJ2-3; 9 nucleotides match TRBD2. Looked up from germline, CDR1 is LGHNT and CDR2 is FRNRAP. After removal of 1 base from V and 3 bases from J, the junction contained 5 bases not matched to a gene. This CDR3 has 16 residues. In DNA form, the CDR3 reads TGTGCTAGTGGTTTGGGCAGCGGGGGGAGGACAGATACGCAGTATTTT. Translating it yields CASGLGSGGRTDTQYF.

The chain links TRBV20-1 to TRBJ1-2, with D uncertain. CDR1 is DFQATT, CDR2 SNEGSKA, per germline (reference sequence). The V gene lost 5 bases and the J gene lost 4 bases, with 11 bases spanning the gap. The CDR3 covers 12 residues. The CDR3 DNA sequence: TGCAGTGCTCGTGGGTACGGCTATGGCTACACCTTC. Translating it yields CSARGYGYGYTF.

The genes are TRBV6-5 and TRBJ1-6, with a possible D match to TRBD1 (5 bases). The V end lost 6 bases, the J end lost 8 bases, and 11 bases lay between the germline ends. Germline-derived CDR1 and CDR2 are MNHEY and SVGAGI. This CDR3 spans 13 amino acids. CDR3 in amino acids: CASSQGRDSPLHF. Written as DNA, the CDR3 is TGTGCCAGCAGCCAGGGTAGAGATTCACCCCTCCACTTT.

The gene calls are TRBV5-6 and TRBJ1-5, with no clear D. The length of the CDR3 is 12 residues. Trimming left V 1 base short and J 5 bases short, with 4 bases between. CDR1 and CDR2 from the germline V gene are SGHDT and YYEEEE. The CDR3 loop is CASSLSDQPQHF. CDR3 DNA: TGTGCCAGCAGCTTGAGCGATCAGCCCCAGCATTTT.

This clone was seen a few times. This chain links TRBV6-4 with TRBJ1-1, with a weak D call TRBD1 (6 bases). Trimming removed 3 bases at V and 7 bases at J, with 15 bases between. CDR1 MRHNA and CDR2 SNTAGT come from the germline V gene. The CDR3 runs 14 residues. The CDR3 is CASSDGNRVSEAFF. The CDR3 DNA follows: TGTGCCAGCAGTGATGGGAACAGGGTTAGTGAAGCTTTCTTT.

This clone was seen a single time. The V gene is TRBV2, the J gene TRBJ2-7; TRBD1 aligns across 9 bases. Germline V gene lookup returns CDR1 SNHLY and CDR2 FYNNEI. The J segment lost 5 bases and the V segment lost 3 bases, leaving 5 bases of the junction unmatched. This CDR3 region has 14 residues. The CDR3, as DNA: TGTGCCAGCAGTGAGGCAGGACAGGGGAACGAGCAGTACTTC. Its protein product is CASSEAGQGNEQYF.

The V call is TRBV7-9, the J call TRBJ1-2; no reliable D call. Germline CDR1 SEHNR, CDR2 FQNEAQ (reference sequence). The CDR3 is 14 amino acids. V was shortened by 3 bases and J by 6 bases, with 14 bases between the two germline ends. Here the CDR3 DNA reads TGTGCCAGCAGCTTTGGACTACCTGGGGATGGCTACACCTTC. Translated, it gives CASSFGLPGDGYTF.

The rearrangement joins TRBV5-5 to TRBJ1-1, with D maybe TRBD1 (6 bases). This CDR3 is 14 amino acids long. V was cut by 4 bases and J by 1 base, with 11 bases left in between. Germline V gene data show CDR1 as SGHKS and CDR2 as YYEKEE (reference sequence). The CDR3 DNA reads as TGTGCCAGCAGCGAACAGGGCTCGAACACTGAAGCTTTCTTT. Amino acid sequence: CASSEQGSNTEAFF.

The V call is TRBV6-6, the J call TRBJ1-2; 9 bases are a match to TRBD1. CDR1 and CDR2 (germline): MNHNY, SVGAGI (reference sequence). Trimming at V came to 5 bases and at J to 8 bases, leaving 3 bases not matched to a gene. The length of the CDR3 is 12 residues. CDR3 residues: CASSGTGQGYTF. The CDR3 DNA follows: TGTGCCAGCAGTGGGACAGGGCAAGGCTACACCTTC.

V is TRBV5-4 and J is TRBJ1-1; possible D gene TRBD1, 6 bases. The CDR3 has 13 residues. V shed 10 bases and J shed 7 bases, with 20 bases lying between them. The germline gives CDR1 SGHNT, CDR2 YYREEE (reference sequence). This CDR3 reads CAGRQEPYNEAFF. DNA of the CDR3: TGTGCCGGACGACAGGAGCCTTATAATGAAGCTTTCTTT.